This T cell receptor (beta chain) was sequenced in a study of T-cell reconstitution after alpha-beta-depleted transplantation in children. The CDR3 is made up of 13 amino acids. V was shortened by 7 bases and J by 1 base, with 11 bases between the two germline ends. Germline CDR1 is MNHEY and CDR2 is SMNVEV (reference sequence). This clonotype was seen repeatedly, ten times or more. Preparation of the TCRbeta library was carried out with unique molecular identifiers. TCRdb fed the PCR reads into MiXCR, producing one record per CDR3 protein. The table has nearly 250,000 distinct CDR3 sequences, under 9.5% seen once.

This TCR was sampled from a male patient younger than 18 who had a stem cell transplant for acute lymphoblastic leukemia, so the T cells may come from the graft donor. The source material was PBMCs, mostly from graft donor cells, sampled 180 days after TCRalphabeta/CD19-depleted stem cell transplant. V usage is TRBV27 and J usage is TRBJ2-7, with a tentative D call TRBD2 (6 bases). This CDR3 reads CASTSGRSYEQYF. CDR3 in DNA: TGTGCCAGCACCTCCGGGAGATCCTACGAGCAGTACTTC.